Many counts were recorded for the clone carrying this T cell receptor beta chain. This record comes from a study of T cells in Graves' hyperthyroidism and ophthalmopathy. Regions amplified from RNA transcripts were the TCR beta CDR3 regions. A first-round RT-PCR of the TCR CDR3 used the HTBI primer set. MiXCR, run by TCRdb on the multiplex PCR reads, gives a single entry per CDR3 protein. This table holds about 560,000 distinct CDR3 sequences, over 15% found once. Germline V gene lookup returns CDR1 SGHVS and CDR2 FQNEAQ. The CDR3 spans 16 residues. Trimming at V came to 0 bases and at J to 2 bases, leaving 6 bases not matched to a gene.

The sequence derives from a woman younger than 35 with Graves' hyperthyroidism. Sequencing input: blood. The rearrangement joins TRBV7-8 to TRBJ2-7; 8 positions agree with TRBD2. The chain's CDR3 is CASSLARVAGTYEQYF. CDR3 sequence (DNA): TGTGCCAGCAGCTTAGCGAGGGTAGCGGGGACCTACGAGCAGTACTTC.